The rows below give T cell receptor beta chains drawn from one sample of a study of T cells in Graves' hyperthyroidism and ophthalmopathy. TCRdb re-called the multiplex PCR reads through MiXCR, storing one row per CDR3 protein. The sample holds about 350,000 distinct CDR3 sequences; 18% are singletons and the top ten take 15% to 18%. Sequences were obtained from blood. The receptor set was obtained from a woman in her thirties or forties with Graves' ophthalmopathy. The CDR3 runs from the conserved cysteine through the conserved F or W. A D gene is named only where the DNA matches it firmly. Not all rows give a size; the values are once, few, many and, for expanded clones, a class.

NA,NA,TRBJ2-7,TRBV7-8,TGTGCCAGCAGCTTAGGATCGCGACTGACTTCGGAGCAGTACTTC,CASSLGSRLTSEQYF
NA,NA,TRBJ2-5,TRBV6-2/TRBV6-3,TGTGCCAGCAGATCCCCGCGAGAGACCCAGTACTTC,CASRSPRETQYF
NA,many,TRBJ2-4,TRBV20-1,TGCAGTGCTTCCCTACCCACCGAAAACATTCAGTACTTC,CSASLPTENIQYF
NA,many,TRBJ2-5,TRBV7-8,TGTGCCAGCAGCTCGGCCCACTCGTACCAAGAGACCCAGTACTTC,CASSSAHSYQETQYF
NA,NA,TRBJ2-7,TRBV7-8,TGTGCCAGCAGCCGCCCCCGGGGACCCTACGAGCAGTACTTC,CASSRPRGPYEQYF
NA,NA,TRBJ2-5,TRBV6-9,TGCGCCAGCGATCTCGGGGACCAAGAGACCCAGTACTTC,CASDLGDQETQYF
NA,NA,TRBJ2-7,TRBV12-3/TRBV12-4,TGTGCCAGCAGAGCAGGGGAGGAATGGAACGAGCAGTACTTC,CASRAGEEWNEQYF
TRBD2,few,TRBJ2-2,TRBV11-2,TGTGCCAGCAGCTTAGAGCTCTCGGGACTACCCCCCACCGGGGAGCTGTTTTTT,CASSLELSGLPPTGELFF
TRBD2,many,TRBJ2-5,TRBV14,TGTGCCAGCAGCCAAACACTAGCGGGAGACTTCTTTGAGACCCAGTACTTC,CASSQTLAGDFFETQYF
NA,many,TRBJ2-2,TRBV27,TGTGCCAGCACACGCGGCACCGGGGAGCTGTTTTTT,CASTRGTGELFF
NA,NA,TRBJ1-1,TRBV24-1,TGTGCCACCAGTGATTCGGACGACCTCCACCCTGAAGCTTTCTTT,CATSDSDDLHPEAFF
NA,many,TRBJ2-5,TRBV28,TGTGCCAGCAGTTGGGGTGACCAAGAGACCCAGTACTTC,CASSWGDQETQYF
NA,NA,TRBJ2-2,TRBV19,TGTGCCAGTAGTACCGGGACAAAAAGAAACACCGGGGAGCTGTTTTTT,CASSTGTKRNTGELFF
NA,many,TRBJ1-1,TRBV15,TGTGCCACCAGCAGAGATAACCTCTTAGGATCTGAAGCTTTCTTT,CATSRDNLLGSEAFF
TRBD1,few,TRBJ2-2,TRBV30,TGTGCCTGGAACCAGGGGGTGGTGGACACCGGGGAGCTGTTTTTT,CAWNQGVVDTGELFF
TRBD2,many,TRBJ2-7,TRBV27,TGTGCCAGCAGTTTACGGCTAGCGGGAGTCGGTGAGCAGTACTTC,CASSLRLAGVGEQYF
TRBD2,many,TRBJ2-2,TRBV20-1,TGCAGTGCTAGAGACGATAGCGGGAGGGAATCCGGGGAGCTGTTTTTT,CSARDDSGRESGELFF
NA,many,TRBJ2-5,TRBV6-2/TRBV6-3,TGTGCCAGCAGAGGCAGTTCAGTATCCCAGTACTTC,CASRGSSVSQYF
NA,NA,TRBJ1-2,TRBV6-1,TGTGCCAGCATGGCTGTCTATGGCTACACCTTC,CASMAVYGYTF
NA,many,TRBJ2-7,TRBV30,TGTGCCTGGAGCGCGGAGGCCTACGAGCAGTACTTC,CAWSAEAYEQYF
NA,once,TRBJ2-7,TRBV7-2,TGTGCCAGCAGCTTAAGGGCGCCTTCCGAGCAGTACTTC,CASSLRAPSEQYF
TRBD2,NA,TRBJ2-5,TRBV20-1,TGCAGTGCTACTAGCGGGAGGGCCGGAGTAGGGGAGACCCAGTACTTC,CSATSGRAGVGETQYF
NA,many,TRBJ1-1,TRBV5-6,TGTGCCAGCAGCTCCCTGACAGGTGGGAACACTGAAGCTTTCTTT,CASSSLTGGNTEAFF
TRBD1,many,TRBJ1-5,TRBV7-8,TGTGCCAGCAGCCAACCAGGGACAGGGAATCAGCCCCAGCATTTT,CASSQPGTGNQPQHF
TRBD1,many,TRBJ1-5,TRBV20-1,TGCAGTGCTGACCCCCGGACAGGAAAGAATCAGCCCCAGCATTTT,CSADPRTGKNQPQHF
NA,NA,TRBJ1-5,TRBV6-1,TGTGCCAGCAGTGAAGCGAGGGGGGCTCAGCCCCAGCATTTT,CASSEARGAQPQHF
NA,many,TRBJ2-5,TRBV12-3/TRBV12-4,TGTGCCAGCAGTTTAAACTTACAGAGCCAAGAGACCCAGTACTTC,CASSLNLQSQETQYF
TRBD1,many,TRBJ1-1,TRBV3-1,TGTGCCAGCAGCCAAGATAGGGGGACAGGGTCGAACACTGAAGCTTTCTTT,CASSQDRGTGSNTEAFF
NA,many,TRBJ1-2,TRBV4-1,TGCGCCAGCAGCCAAGGGATCGGGTTCTGGGGCTACACCTTC,CASSQGIGFWGYTF
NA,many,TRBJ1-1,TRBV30,TGTGCCTGGAGTGGACAGAACACTGAAGCTTTCTTT,CAWSGQNTEAFF
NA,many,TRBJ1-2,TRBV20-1,TGCAGTGGGCGGGGGGGGACTTATGGCTACACCTTC,CSGRGGTYGYTF
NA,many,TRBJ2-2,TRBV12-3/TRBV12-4,TGTGCCAGCAGTTCCACGTTAGGTGCTAGCCCAAGTGGGGAGCTGTTTTTT,CASSSTLGASPSGELFF
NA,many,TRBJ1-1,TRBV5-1,TGCGCCAGCAGCCCCCCCCGCACGGTGATGAACACTGAAGCTTTCTTT,CASSPPRTVMNTEAFF
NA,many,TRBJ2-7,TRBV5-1,TGCGCCAGCAGCTTGGTTGGGACTTGGGACGAGCAGTACTTC,CASSLVGTWDEQYF
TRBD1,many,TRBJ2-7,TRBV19,TGTGCCAGTACCAGGGCAGGGACAGGCTACGAGCAGTACTTC,CASTRAGTGYEQYF
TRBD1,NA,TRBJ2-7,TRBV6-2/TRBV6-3,TGTGCCAGCAGTTACCACCAGGCCAGGATCGGGACAGGGACCTACGAGCAGTACTTC,CASSYHQARIGTGTYEQYF
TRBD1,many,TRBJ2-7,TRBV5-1,TGCGCCAGCAGCCCCCGGACAGGGCCCGCCTACGAGCAGTACTTC,CASSPRTGPAYEQYF
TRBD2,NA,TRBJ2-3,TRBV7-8,TGTGCCAGCAATGTAGCGGGAGTTGGAGATACGCAGTATTTT,CASNVAGVGDTQYF
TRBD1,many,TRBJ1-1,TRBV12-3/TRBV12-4,TGTGCCAGCAATGGAGGCACAGGGGTGATGAACACTGAAGCTTTCTTT,CASNGGTGVMNTEAFF
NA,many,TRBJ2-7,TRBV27,TGTGCCAGCAGGGCTCAGACAACCTCCTACGAGCAGTACTTC,CASRAQTTSYEQYF